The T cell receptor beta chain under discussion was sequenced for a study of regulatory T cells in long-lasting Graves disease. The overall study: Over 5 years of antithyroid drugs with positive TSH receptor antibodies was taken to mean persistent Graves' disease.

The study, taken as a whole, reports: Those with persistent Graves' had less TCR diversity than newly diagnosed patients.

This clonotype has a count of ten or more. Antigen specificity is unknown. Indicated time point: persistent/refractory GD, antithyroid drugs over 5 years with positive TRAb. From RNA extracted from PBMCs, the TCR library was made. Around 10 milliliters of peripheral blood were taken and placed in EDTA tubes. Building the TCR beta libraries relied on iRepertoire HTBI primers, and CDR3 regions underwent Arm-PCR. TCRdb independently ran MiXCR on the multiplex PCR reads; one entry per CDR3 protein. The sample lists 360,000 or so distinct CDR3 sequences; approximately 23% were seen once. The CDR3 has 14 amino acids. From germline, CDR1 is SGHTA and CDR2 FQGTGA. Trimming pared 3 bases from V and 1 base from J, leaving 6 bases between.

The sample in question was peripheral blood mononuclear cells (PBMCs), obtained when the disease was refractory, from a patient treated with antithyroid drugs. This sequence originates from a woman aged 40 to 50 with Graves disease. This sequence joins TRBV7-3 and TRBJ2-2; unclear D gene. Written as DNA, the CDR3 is TGTGCCAGCAGCTTGGCTTTGAACACCGGGGAGCTGTTTTTT. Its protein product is CASSLALNTGELFF.